This T cell receptor beta chain was recovered during a study of spatial heterogeneity in lung cancer. At the level of the study: Counts of TCR transcripts in tumor regions correlated strongly with a matched bulk RNA-seq T cell module score. Study-level points and caveats: Counts of expanded intratumoral alpha and beta TCRs tracked tumor mutation counts.

Time point meaning: sample taken at primary tumor resection. The CDR3 is made up of 13 amino acids. Trimming removed 1 base at V and 5 bases at J, with 6 bases between. Germline V gives CDR1 LGHDT, CDR2 YNNKEL (reference sequence). This clonotype was recorded at least ten times. Its antigen remains unknown. TCRdb redid the calling of the 5' RACE reads with MiXCR, one entry per CDR3 protein. Here the sample spans over 25,000 distinct CDR3 sequences, roughly 7.2% being singletons. The sequence was collected from a male donor with early-stage non-small cell lung cancer. The sequences come from lung tumor tissue, collected at surgery. The chain combines TRBV3-1 with TRBJ1-5; D is unclear. CDR3 in DNA: TGTGCCAGCAGCCAAGCCAGGCATCAGCCCCAGCATTTT. Its protein is CASSQARHQPQHF. Filled out from reference TRBV3-1 and TRBJ1-5, the complete variable domain reads DTAVSQTPKYLVTQMGNDKSIKCEQNLGHDTMYWYKQDSKKFLKIMFSYNNKELIINETVPNRFSPKSPDKAHLNLHINSLELGDSAVYFCASSQARHQPQHFGDGTRLSIL.